This TCR beta chain was recovered during a study of identical twins. J lost 1 base, V lost 6 bases, and 4 bases had no gene match. There are 15 residues in the CDR3. The germline CDR1 and CDR2 sequences are KGHDR and SFDVKD. Each cDNA held unique molecular identifiers, and template switching gave it a universal primer site. TCRdb re-called the 5' RACE reads through MiXCR, storing one row per CDR3 protein. The data show 400,000 to 500,000 distinct CDR3 sequences, with 13% to 15% seen just once and more than 0.8% held by the top ten. These data also featured in a second study, about yellow fever vaccine responses in identical twins.

The receptor was derived from a woman in her late teens or twenties in good health. The specimen was CD4+ T cells sorted from blood. V usage is TRBV24-1 and J usage is TRBJ1-5; TRBD1 agrees at 8 bases. The CDR3 bases are TGTGCCACCAGTCCAGGGGGCGCGAGCAATCAGCCCCAGCATTTT. Amino acids: CATSPGGASNQPQHF.